A selection of T cell receptor beta chains follows, all from one sample in a study of somatic mutations in cytotoxic T cells in rheumatoid arthritis. The assay was immunoSEQ multiplex PCR, and TCRdb's table has in-frame clones only and misses some. Of approximately 9,400 clones listed, 75% to 85% are singletons. Sequenced sample: CD8+ T cells sorted from blood. These receptors originate from an adult with rheumatoid arthritis. Each CDR3 is given with its conserved first and last residue. The order of the fields is clone size, V gene, CDR3 protein. The size field is filled for only some rows; it gives once, few, many or a size class.

.	TRBV28	CASSWVSNQPQHF
once	TRBV23-1	CASSQSLTENQPQHF
.	TRBV5-6	CASSLFGSTDTQYF
.	TRBV6-5	CASTDSEETQYF
.	TRBV2	CASSDPSASSYNEQFF
once	TRBV7-9	CASSGGLVKSRETQYF
.	TRBV6-4	CASSAWVGDEQFF
.	TRBV6-1	CASREDKKDEKLFF
.	TRBV5-6	CASSLVGGETQYF
once	TRBV5-4	CASSFARNNEQFF
.	TRBV2	CASRNPTGMAVEQYF
.	TRBV20-1	CSASGQFGYTF
once	TRBV28	CASSLGQGAEDTEAFF
.	TRBV28	CASSLYPNTEAFF
.	TRBV19	CASNPSRISNQPQHF
.	TRBV10-1	CASRGGDSNQPQHF
.	TRBV2	CASSLQGANEQFF
.	TRBV20-1	CSASYGGKLFF
.	TRBV9	CASSVVVEAGSSYNEQFF
few	TRBV11-2	CASSSPETMTNYGYTF
.	TRBV4-1	CASSQDHRSPYYEQYF
few	TRBV7-8	CASSLLGYWDQPQHF
.	TRBV7-8	CASSLGSGTYGYTF
.	TRBV5-6	CASSLFFRQGPDGYTF
once	TRBV5-6	CASSFLAGVNTEAFF
.	TRBV28	CASSSDYEQYF
.	TRBV4-3	CASSPLRAGGTETQYF
.	TRBV28	CASSSGANVLTF
.	TRBV2	CASRETQSDTIYF
.	TRBV7-3	CASSRLAGDTNEQFF
.	TRBV19	CASSPDIIDEQFF
once	TRBV13	CASSSSGTGGYEQYF
.	TRBV28	CASSFFSAGGGYEQYF
few	TRBV7-9	CASSLGRDEQYF
.	TRBV19	CASSIGGGGADTQYF
.	TRBV7-8	CASSLSDFDWVYEQYF
.	TRBV7-9	CASNTGRDEQYF
.	TRBV7-9	CASSEQPASYNSPLHF
once	TRBV4-1	CASSQRGPVPPGYTF
.	TRBV19	CASSPGWGYGYTF
.	TRBV7-9	CASRSTGTSTDTQYF
.	TRBV6-6	CASSYSRTTMLDTQYF